This TCR beta chain is drawn from a study of blood T cell repertoires in COVID-19. Study overall: The cDNA or gDNA used as material had been derived from T cells, B-cell-depleted T cells, or PBMCs.

In the authors' workflow: Estimated nucleated cell counts came from reference gene primer amplification. Generated by immunoSEQ multiplex PCR, the TCRdb table keeps only in-frame clones and is missing some. V, J and clone size derive from that table, while D and trimming were established from the DNA sequence. This table has about 220,000 clones, around 80% appearing once. Germline V lookup: CDR1 SGHDN, CDR2 FVKESK. There are 15 residues in the CDR3. V dropped 4 bases and J dropped 4 bases, with 17 bases sitting between them. The TCR comes from a woman in her sixties or seventies who had recovered from COVID-19. This chain uses TRBV14 with TRBJ2-7; D is possibly TRBD2 (5 bases). Sequencing was carried out using peripheral blood. The CDR3 sequence is CASSPGHRSGYEQYF. The CDR3 DNA reads TGTGCCAGCAGCCCTGGGCACCGCTCGGGATACGAGCAGTACTTC.